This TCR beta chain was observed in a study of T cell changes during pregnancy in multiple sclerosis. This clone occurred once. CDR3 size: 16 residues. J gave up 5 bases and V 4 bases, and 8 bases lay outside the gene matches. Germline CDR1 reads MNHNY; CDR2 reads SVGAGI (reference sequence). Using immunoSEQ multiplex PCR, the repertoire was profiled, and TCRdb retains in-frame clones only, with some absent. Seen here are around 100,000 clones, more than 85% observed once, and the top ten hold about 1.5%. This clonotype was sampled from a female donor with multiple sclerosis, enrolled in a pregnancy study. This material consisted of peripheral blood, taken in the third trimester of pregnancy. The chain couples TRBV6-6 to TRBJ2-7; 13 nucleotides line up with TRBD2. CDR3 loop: CASSFSTSGRAHEQYF. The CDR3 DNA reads TGTGCCAGCAGTTTCTCCACTAGCGGGAGGGCCCACGAGCAGTACTTC.